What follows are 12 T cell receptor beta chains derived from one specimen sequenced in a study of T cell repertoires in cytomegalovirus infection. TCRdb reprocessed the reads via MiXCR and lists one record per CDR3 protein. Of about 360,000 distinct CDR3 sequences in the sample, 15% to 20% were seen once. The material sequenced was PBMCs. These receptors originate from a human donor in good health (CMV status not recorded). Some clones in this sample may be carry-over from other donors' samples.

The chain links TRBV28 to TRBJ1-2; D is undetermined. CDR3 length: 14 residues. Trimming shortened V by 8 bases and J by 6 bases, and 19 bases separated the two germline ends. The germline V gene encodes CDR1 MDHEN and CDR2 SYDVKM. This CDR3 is CASSRTARTDGYTF. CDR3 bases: TGTGCCAGCTCAAGAACCGCTAGGACGGATGGCTACACCTTC.

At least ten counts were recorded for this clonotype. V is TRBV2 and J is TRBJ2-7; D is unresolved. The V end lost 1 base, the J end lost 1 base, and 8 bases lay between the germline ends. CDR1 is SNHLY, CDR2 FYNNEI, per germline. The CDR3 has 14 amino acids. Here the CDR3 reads CASSEVRLSYEQYF. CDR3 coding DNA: TGTGCCAGCAGTGAAGTTCGACTTTCCTACGAGCAGTACTTC. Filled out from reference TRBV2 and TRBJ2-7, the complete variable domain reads EPEVTQTPSHQVTQMGQEVILRCVPISNHLYFYWYRQILGQKVEFLVSFYNNEISEKSEIFDDQFSVERPDGSNFTLKIRSTKLEDSAMYFCASSEVRLSYEQYFGPGTRLTVT.

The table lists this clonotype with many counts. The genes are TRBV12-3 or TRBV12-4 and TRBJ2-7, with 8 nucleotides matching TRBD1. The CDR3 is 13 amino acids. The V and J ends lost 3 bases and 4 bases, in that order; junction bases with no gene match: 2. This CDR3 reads CASSLNRGYEQYF. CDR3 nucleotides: TGTGCCAGCAGTTTGAACAGGGGGTACGAGCAGTACTTC.

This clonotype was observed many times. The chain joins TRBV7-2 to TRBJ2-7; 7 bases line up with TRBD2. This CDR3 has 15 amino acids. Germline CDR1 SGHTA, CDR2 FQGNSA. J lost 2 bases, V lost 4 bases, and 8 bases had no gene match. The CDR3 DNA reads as TGTGCCAGCAGCTCCGACCTAGCGGAAACCTACGAGCAGTACTTC. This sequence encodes CASSSDLAETYEQYF. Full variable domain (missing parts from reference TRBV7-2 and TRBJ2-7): GAGVSQSPSNKVTEKGKDVELRCDPISGHTALYWYRQSLGQGLEFLIYFQGNSAPDKSGLPSDRFSAERTGGSVSTLTIQRTQQEDSAVYLCASSSDLAETYEQYFGPGTRLTVT.

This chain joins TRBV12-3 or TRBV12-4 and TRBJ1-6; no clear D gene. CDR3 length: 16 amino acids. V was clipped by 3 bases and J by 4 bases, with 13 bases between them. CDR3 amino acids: CASSFRVNRYNSPLHF. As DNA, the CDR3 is TGTGCCAGCAGTTTTAGGGTTAATAGATATAATTCACCCCTCCACTTT.

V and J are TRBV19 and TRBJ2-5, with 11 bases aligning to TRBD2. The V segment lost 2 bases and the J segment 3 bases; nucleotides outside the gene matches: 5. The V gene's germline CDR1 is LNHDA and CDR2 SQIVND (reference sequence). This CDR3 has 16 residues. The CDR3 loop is CASSIRLAGGEETQYF. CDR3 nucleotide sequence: TGTGCCAGTAGTATAAGGCTAGCGGGAGGTGAAGAGACCCAGTACTTC.

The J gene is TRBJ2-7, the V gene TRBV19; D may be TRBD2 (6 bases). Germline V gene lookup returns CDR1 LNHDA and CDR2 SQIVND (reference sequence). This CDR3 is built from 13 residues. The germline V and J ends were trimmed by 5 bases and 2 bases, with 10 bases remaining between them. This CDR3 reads CASSPRLAYEQYF. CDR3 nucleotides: TGTGCCAGTAGTCCCCGACTAGCCTACGAGCAGTACTTC.

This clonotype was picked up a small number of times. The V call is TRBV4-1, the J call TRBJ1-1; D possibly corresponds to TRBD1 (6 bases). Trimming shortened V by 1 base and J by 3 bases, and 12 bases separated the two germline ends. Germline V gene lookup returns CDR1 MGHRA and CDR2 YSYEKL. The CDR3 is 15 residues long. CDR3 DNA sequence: TGCGCCAGCAGCCAAGCCCCGGGGGCAGACACTGAAGCTTTCTTT. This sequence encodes CASSQAPGADTEAFF.

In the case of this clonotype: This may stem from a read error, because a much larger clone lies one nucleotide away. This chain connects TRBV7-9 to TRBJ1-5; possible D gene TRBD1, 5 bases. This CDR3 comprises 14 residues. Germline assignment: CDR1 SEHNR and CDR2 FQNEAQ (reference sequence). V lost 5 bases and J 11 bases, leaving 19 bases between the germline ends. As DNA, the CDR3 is TGTGCCAGCAGCATCGTGGCCGGGGGGGGAGCCCAGCATTTT. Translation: CASSIVAGGGAQHF.

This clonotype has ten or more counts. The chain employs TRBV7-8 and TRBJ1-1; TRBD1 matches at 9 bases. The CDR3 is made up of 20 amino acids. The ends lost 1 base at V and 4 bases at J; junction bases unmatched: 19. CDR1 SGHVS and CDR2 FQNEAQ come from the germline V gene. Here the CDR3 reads CASSLGPRRQGGFYGTEAFF. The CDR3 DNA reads TGTGCCAGCAGCTTAGGACCGAGGAGACAGGGGGGATTTTATGGCACTGAAGCTTTCTTT.

The CDR3 coding sequence is TGTGCCAGCAGTTGGGTGACTAGCCCCCCGACCCAGTACTTC. Translated, it gives CASSWVTSPPTQYF. The J gene is TRBJ2-5, the V gene TRBV28; 7 bases agree with TRBD2. The germline V gene encodes CDR1 MDHEN and CDR2 SYDVKM. CDR3 length: 14 residues. V trimming: 4 bases; J trimming: 7 bases; junction bases outside the gene matches: 9.

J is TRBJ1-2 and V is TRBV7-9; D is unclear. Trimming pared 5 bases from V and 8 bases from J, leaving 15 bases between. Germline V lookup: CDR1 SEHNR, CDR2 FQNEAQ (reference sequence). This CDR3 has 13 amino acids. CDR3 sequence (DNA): TGTGCCAGCAGCACGGACGGCCCCCGCGGCTACACCTTC. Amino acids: CASSTDGPRGYTF.